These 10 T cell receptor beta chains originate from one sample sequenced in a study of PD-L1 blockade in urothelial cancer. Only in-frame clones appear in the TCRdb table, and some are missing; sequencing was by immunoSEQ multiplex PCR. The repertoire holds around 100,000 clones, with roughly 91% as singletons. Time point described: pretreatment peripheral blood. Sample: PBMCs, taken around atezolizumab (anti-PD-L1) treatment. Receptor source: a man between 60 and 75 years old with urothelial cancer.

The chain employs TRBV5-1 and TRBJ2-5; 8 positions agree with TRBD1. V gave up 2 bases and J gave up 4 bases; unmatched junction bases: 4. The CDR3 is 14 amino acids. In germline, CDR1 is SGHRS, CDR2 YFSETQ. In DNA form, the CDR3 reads TGCGCCAGCAGCTTTCAGGGGGCCCTAGAGACCCAGTACTTC. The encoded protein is CASSFQGALETQYF.

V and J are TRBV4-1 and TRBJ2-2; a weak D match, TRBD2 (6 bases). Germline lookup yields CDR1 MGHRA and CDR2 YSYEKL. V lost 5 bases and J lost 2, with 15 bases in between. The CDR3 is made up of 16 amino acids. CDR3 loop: CASSIFGSLNTGELFF. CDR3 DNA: TGCGCCAGCAGCATTTTCGGGAGCCTTAACACCGGGGAGCTGTTTTTT.

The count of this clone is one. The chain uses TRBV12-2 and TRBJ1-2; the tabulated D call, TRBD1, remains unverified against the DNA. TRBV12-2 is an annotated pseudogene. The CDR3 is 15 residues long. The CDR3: CASRPRTGFNYGYTF. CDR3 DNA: TGTGCAAGTCGCCCTCGGACAGGTTTTAACTATGGCTACACCTTC.

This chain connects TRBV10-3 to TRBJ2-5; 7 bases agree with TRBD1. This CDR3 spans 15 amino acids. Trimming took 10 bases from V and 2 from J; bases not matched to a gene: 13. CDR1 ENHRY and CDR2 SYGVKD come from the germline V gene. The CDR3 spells CASRAGDRKQETQYF. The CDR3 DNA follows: TGTGCCAGCCGGGCTGGGGACAGAAAGCAAGAGACCCAGTACTTC.

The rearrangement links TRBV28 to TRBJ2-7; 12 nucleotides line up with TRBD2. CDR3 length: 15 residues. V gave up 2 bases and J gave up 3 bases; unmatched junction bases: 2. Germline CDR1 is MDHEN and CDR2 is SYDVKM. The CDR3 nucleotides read TGTGCCAGCAGTTTAGGACTAGCGGGAATCTACGAGCAGTACTTC. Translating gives CASSLGLAGIYEQYF.

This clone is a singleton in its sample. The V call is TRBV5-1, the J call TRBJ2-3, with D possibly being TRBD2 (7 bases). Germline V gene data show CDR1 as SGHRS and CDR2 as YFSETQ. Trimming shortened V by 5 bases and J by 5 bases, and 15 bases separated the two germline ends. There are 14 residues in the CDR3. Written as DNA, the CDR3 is TGCGCCAGCAGAGGGGGAGGGCCAGTAGATACGCAGTATTTT. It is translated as CASRGGGPVDTQYF.

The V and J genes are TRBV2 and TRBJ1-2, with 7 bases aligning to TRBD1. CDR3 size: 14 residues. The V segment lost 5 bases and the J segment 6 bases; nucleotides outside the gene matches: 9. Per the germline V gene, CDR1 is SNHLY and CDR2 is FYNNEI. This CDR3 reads CASSRDSLGDGYTF. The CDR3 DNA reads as TGTGCCAGCAGTCGGGACAGCTTGGGAGATGGCTACACCTTC.

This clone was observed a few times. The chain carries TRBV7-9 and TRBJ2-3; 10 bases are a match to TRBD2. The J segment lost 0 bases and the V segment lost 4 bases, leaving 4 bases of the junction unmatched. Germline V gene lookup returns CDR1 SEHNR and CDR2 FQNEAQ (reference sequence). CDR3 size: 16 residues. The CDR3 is CASSSTSGASTDTQYF. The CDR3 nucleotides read TGTGCCAGCAGCTCCACTAGCGGGGCTAGCACAGATACGCAGTATTTT.

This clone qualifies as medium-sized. CDR3 in DNA: TGTGCCAGCAGCCAGCCGCGAGGGTCGGGAAATTCACCCCTCCACTTT. Encoded protein: CASSQPRGSGNSPLHF. The V call is TRBV7-2, the J call TRBJ1-6, with D uncertain. Germline V gene data show CDR1 as SGHTA and CDR2 as FQGNSA. This CDR3 is 16 amino acids long. V lost 5 bases and J lost 7, with 18 bases in between.

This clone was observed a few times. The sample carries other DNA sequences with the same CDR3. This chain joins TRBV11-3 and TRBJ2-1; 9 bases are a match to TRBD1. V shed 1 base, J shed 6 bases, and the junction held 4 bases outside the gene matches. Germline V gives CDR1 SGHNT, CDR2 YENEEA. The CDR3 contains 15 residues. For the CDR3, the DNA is TGTGCCAGCAGCTTAGGCCCGACAGGGGGCAATGAGCAGTTCTTC. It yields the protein CASSLGPTGGNEQFF.